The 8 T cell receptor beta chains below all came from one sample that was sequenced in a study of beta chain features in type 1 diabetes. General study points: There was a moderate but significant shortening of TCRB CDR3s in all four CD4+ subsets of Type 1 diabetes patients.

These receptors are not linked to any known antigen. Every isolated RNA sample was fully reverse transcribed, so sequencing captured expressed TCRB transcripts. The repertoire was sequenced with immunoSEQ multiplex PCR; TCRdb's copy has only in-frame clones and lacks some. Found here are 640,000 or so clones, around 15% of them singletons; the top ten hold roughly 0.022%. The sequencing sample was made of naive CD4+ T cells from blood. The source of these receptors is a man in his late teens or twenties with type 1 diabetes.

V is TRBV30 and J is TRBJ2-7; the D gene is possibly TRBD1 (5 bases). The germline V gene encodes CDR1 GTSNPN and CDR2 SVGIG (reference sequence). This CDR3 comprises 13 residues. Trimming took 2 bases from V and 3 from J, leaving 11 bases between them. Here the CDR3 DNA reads TGTGCCTGGAGTTCAGGGTTTCACTACGAGCAGTACTTC. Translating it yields CAWSSGFHYEQYF.

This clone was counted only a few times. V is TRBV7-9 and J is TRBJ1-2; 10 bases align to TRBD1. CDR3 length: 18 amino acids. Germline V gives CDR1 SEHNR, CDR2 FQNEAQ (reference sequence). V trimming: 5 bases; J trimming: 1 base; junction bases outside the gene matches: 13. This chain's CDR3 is CASSLPPTGGQINYGYTF. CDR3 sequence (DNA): TGTGCCAGCAGCCTCCCTCCGACAGGGGGCCAAATTAACTATGGCTACACCTTC.

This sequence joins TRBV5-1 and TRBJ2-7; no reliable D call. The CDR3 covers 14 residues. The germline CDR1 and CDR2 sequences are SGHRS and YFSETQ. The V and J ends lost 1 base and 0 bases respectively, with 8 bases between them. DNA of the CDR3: TGCGCCAGCAGCTTGTCCTATAACTCCTACGAGCAGTACTTC. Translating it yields CASSLSYNSYEQYF.

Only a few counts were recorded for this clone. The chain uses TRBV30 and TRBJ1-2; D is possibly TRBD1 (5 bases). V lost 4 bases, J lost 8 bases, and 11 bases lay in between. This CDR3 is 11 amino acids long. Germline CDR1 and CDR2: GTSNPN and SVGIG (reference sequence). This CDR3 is CAWNRQRGYTF. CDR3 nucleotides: TGTGCCTGGAACCGACAGCGCGGCTACACCTTC.

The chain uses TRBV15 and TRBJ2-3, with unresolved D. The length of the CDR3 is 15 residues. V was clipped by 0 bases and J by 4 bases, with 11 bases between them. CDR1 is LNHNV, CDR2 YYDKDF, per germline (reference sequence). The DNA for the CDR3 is TGTGCCACCAGCAGAGAGGTTCTAGGGTCAGATACGCAGTATTTT. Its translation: CATSREVLGSDTQYF.

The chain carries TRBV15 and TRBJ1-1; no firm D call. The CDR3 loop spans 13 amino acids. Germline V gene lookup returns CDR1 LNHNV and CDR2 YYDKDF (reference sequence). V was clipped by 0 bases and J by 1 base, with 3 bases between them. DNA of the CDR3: TGTGCCACCAGCAGAGAGGGGAACACTGAAGCTTTCTTT. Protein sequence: CATSREGNTEAFF.

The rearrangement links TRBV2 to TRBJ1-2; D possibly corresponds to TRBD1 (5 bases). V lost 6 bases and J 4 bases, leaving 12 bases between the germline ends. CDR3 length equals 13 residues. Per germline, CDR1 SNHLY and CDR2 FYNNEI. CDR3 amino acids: CASRLGRLYGYTF. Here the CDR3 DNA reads TGTGCCAGCAGGCTGGGACGGCTCTATGGCTACACCTTC.

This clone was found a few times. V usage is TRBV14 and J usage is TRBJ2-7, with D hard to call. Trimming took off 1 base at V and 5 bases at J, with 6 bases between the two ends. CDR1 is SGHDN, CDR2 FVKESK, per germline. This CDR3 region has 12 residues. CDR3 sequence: CASSQVFHEQYF. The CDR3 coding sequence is TGTGCCAGCAGCCAAGTTTTCCACGAGCAGTACTTC.